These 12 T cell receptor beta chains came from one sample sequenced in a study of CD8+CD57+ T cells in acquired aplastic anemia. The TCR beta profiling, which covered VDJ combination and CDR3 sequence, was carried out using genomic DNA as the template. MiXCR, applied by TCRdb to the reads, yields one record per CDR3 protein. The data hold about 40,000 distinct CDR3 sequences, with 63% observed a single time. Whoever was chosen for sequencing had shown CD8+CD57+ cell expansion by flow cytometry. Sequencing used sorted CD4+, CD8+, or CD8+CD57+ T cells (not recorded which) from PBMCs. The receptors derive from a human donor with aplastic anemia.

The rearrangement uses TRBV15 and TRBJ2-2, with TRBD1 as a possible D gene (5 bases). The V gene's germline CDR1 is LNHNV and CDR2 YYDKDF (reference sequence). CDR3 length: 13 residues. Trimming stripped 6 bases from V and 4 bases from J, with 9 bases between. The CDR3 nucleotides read TGTGCCACCAGTCCAGGGCGCACCGGGGAGCTGTTTTTT. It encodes CATSPGRTGELFF.

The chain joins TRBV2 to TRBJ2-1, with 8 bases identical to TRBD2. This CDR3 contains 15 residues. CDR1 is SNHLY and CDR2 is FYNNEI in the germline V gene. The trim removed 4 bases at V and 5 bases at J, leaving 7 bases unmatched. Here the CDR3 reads CASSVSRGANNEQFF. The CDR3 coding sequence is TGTGCCAGCAGTGTATCGCGGGGGGCCAACAATGAGCAGTTCTTC.

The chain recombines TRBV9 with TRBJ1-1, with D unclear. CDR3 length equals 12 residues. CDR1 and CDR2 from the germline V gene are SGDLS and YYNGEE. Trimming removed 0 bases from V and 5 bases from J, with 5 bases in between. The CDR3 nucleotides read TGTGCCAGCAGCGTAGCGGGGACTGAAGCTTTCTTT. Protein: CASSVAGTEAFF.

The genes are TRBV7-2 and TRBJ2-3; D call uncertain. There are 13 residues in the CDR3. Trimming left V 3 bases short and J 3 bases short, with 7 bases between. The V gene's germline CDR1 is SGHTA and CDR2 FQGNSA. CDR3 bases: TGTGCCAGCAGCTTGCCAGGAACAGATACGCAGTATTTT. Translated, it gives CASSLPGTDTQYF.

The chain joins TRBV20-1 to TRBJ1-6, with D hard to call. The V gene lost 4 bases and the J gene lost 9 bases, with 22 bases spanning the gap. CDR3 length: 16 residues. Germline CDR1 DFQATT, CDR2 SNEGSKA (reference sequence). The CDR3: CSATPVEGQVFSPLHF. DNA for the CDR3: TGCAGTGCTACCCCCGTGGAGGGCCAGGTTTTTTCACCCCTCCACTTT.

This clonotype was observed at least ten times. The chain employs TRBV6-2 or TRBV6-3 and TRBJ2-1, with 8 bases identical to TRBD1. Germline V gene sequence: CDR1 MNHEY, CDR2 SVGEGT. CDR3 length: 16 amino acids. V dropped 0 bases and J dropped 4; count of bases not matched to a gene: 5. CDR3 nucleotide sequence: TGTGCCAGCAGTTACTCCCGGACAGGGACGTACAATGAGCAGTTCTTC. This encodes CASSYSRTGTYNEQFF.

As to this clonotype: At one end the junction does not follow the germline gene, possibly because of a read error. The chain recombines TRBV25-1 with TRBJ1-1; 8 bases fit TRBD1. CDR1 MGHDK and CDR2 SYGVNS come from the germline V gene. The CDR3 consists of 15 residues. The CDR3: CVSSEQGARVGEAFF. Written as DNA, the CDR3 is TGTGTCAGCAGTGAGCAGGGGGCGCGGGTTGGTGAAGCTTTCTTT.

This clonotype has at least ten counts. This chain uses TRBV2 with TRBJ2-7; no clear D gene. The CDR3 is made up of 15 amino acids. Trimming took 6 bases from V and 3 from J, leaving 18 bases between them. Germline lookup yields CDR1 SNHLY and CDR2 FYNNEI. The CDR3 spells CASSPRARPDYEQYF. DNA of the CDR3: TGTGCCAGCAGCCCCCGGGCCAGACCAGACTACGAGCAGTACTTC.

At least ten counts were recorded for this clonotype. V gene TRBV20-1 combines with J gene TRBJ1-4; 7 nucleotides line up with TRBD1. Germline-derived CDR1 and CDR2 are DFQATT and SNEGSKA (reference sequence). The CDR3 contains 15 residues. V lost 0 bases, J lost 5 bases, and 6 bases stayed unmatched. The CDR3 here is CSARDVARGNEKLFF. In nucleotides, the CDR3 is TGCAGTGCTAGAGACGTAGCCAGGGGGAATGAAAAACTGTTTTTT.

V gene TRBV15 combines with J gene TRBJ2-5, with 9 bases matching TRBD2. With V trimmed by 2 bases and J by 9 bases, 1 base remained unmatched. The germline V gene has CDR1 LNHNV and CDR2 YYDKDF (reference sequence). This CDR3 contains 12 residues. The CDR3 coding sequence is TGTGCCACCAGCAGAATAGCGGGGGCCCAGTACTTC. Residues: CATSRIAGAQYF.

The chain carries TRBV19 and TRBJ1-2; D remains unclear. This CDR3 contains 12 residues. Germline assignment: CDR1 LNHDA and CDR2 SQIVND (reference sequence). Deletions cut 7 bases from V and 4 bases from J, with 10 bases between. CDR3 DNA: TGTGCCAGTACTGCCGTCCGCTATGGCTACACCTTC. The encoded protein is CASTAVRYGYTF. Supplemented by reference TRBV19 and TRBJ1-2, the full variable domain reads DGGITQSPKYLFRKEGQNVTLSCEQNLNHDAMYWYRQDPGQGLRLIYYSQIVNDFQKGDIAEGYSVSREKKESFPLTVTSAQKNPTAFYLCASTAVRYGYTFGSGTRLTVV.

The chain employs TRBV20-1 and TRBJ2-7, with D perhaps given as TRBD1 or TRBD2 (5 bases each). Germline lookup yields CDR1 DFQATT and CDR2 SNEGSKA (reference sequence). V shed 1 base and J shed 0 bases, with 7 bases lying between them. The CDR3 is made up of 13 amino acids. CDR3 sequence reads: CSARAGSSYEQYF. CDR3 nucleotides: TGCAGTGCTAGAGCAGGGAGCTCCTACGAGCAGTACTTC.